Below, 21 T cell receptor beta chains from the same sample are listed, as sequenced in a study of identical twins. Using its own MiXCR run on the 5' RACE reads, TCRdb lists one record per CDR3 protein. The repertoire holds about 810,000 distinct CDR3 sequences, with over 9% as singletons. Another study also made use of these data, one on yellow fever vaccine responses in identical twins.

Material for sequencing was PBMCs. The receptors stem from a woman aged 18-35 years in good health.

In this sample, this clonotype turned up a few times. The chain's CDR3 is CASSRDRVWSYNEQFF. CDR3 coding DNA: TGTGCCAGCAGCCGGGACAGGGTTTGGTCCTACAATGAGCAGTTCTTC. The chain carries TRBV7-9 and TRBJ2-1; 9 bases line up with TRBD1. The V gene's germline CDR1 is SEHNR and CDR2 FQNEAQ (reference sequence). There are 16 residues in the CDR3. With 5 bases clipped from V and 1 base from J, the junction kept 6 bases outside the gene matches. Looking up the rest from reference TRBV7-9 and TRBJ2-1 gives the full variable domain: DTGVSQNPRHKITKRGQNVTFRCDPISEHNRLYWYRQTLGQGPEFLTYFQNEAQLEKSRLLSDRFSAERPKGSFSTLEIQRTEQGDSAMYLCASSRDRVWSYNEQFFGPGTRLTVL.

This clonotype was seen repeatedly, ten times or more. The chain combines TRBV25-1 with TRBJ2-2; 8 bases line up with TRBD2. The CDR3 covers 17 residues. V dropped 4 bases and J dropped 4; count of bases not matched to a gene: 11. CDR1 is MGHDK, CDR2 SYGVNS, per germline. CDR3 protein: CASSVGGGRKGTGELFF. The CDR3 coding sequence is TGTGCCAGCAGTGTCGGTGGCGGGAGGAAGGGCACCGGGGAGCTGTTTTTT. The variable domain in full, with the rest retrieved from reference TRBV25-1 and TRBJ2-2, is EADIYQTPRYLVIGTGKKITLECSQTMGHDKMYWYQQDPGMELHLIHYSYGVNSTEKGDLSSESTVSRIRTEHFPLTLESARPSHTSQYLCASSVGGGRKGTGELFFGEGSRLTVL.

This rearrangement joins TRBV29-1 to TRBJ2-3; TRBD2 agrees at 8 bases. V trimming: 0 bases; J trimming: 3 bases; junction bases outside the gene matches: 5. Germline values: CDR1 SQVTM, CDR2 ANQGSEA. The CDR3 is 15 residues long. The CDR3 region has the DNA TGCAGCGTTGAAGATCGAGCGGGAGCGACAGATACGCAGTATTTT. Encoded protein: CSVEDRAGATDTQYF.

This chain joins TRBV10-3 and TRBJ2-6; possible D gene TRBD2, 6 bases. Germline V gene data show CDR1 as ENHRY and CDR2 as SYGVKD. V lost 2 bases and J 0 bases, leaving 14 bases between the germline ends. CDR3 size: 18 residues. CDR3 region: CAISETGTASSGANVLTF. The CDR3 DNA is TGTGCCATCAGTGAGACCGGGACTGCAAGCTCTGGGGCCAACGTCCTGACTTTC.

The chain recombines TRBV15 with TRBJ2-1, with 11 bases that match TRBD1. J gave up 2 bases and V 3 bases, and 3 bases lay outside the gene matches. CDR3 length equals 16 residues. Germline V lookup: CDR1 LNHNV, CDR2 YYDKDF (reference sequence). The CDR3 here is CATSSPGQGAYNEQFF. The CDR3 coding sequence is TGTGCCACCAGCAGCCCGGGACAGGGGGCCTACAATGAGCAGTTCTTC.

The table lists this clonotype with a few counts. CDR3 sequence (DNA): TGTGCCAGCAGGGGACAGGGAGTTAGGAATGAGCAGTTCTTC. Protein product: CASRGQGVRNEQFF. The gene calls are TRBV4-2 and TRBJ2-1; the match to TRBD1 covers 9 bases. CDR1 LGHNA and CDR2 YNFKEQ come from the germline V gene. The V gene end was trimmed by 6 bases and the J gene end by 7 bases; junction bases not matched to a gene: 7. CDR3 length equals 14 residues.

The chain combines TRBV5-1 with TRBJ2-5; 7 bases agree with TRBD1. Germline trimming cut 5 bases from V and 1 base from J; bases unmatched to any gene: 5. The germline CDR1 and CDR2 sequences are SGHRS and YFSETQ. This CDR3 has 14 amino acids. CDR3 in amino acids: CASSFGQAQETQYF. Written as DNA, the CDR3 is TGCGCCAGCAGTTTTGGACAGGCCCAAGAGACCCAGTACTTC.

This clonotype came up many times. A read error may account for a junction end that differs from germline. The chain is built from TRBV9 and TRBJ2-2; 14 nucleotides align to TRBD2. There are 16 residues in the CDR3. CDR1 SGDLS and CDR2 YYNGEE come from the germline V gene. Written as DNA, the CDR3 is TGTGCCAGCTACCGGACTAGCGGGGGGCACACCGTGGAGCTGTTTTTT. Its protein is CASYRTSGGHTVELFF. The variable domain in full, completed from reference TRBV9 and TRBJ2-2, reads DSGVTQTPKHLITATGQRVTLRCSPRSGDLSVYWYQQSLDQGLQFLIQYYNGEERAKGNILERFSAQQFPDLHSELNLSSLELGDSALYFCASYRTSGGHTVELFFGEGSRLTVL.

The chain employs TRBV7-6 and TRBJ2-1; D not certain. Trimming took off 2 bases at V and 8 bases at J, with 16 bases between the two ends. CDR3 length: 15 amino acids. Per the germline V gene, CDR1 is SGHVS and CDR2 is FNYEAQ. The CDR3 here is CASSLWLPGTDEQFF. CDR3 in DNA: TGTGCCAGCAGCTTATGGCTCCCAGGCACGGATGAGCAGTTCTTC.

This clonotype showed up many times. The chain carries TRBV7-9 and TRBJ2-7; D is perhaps TRBD2 (6 bases). Germline V lookup: CDR1 SEHNR, CDR2 FQNEAQ (reference sequence). The V end lost 0 bases, the J end lost 2 bases, and 11 bases lay between the germline ends. The CDR3 sequence is 15 residues long. CDR3 protein: CASSLAGTVTYEQYF. CDR3 DNA sequence: TGTGCCAGCAGCTTAGCAGGGACTGTTACCTACGAGCAGTACTTC.

This chain uses TRBV12-3 or TRBV12-4 with TRBJ1-2; 7 nucleotides match TRBD1. The CDR3 totals 14 residues. After removal of 4 bases from V and 8 bases from J, the junction contained 10 bases not matched to a gene. The CDR3 loop reads CASSSLEGGGGYTF. The CDR3 nucleotides read TGTGCCAGCAGTTCATTAGAAGGGGGCGGCGGCTACACCTTC.

In its sample, this clonotype was seen a few times. This chain uses TRBV7-8 with TRBJ1-3; D is undetermined. The V end lost 0 bases, the J end lost 0 bases, and 18 bases lay between the germline ends. Germline CDR1 is SGHVS and CDR2 is FQNEAQ. The CDR3 totals 19 residues. This chain's CDR3 is CASSLASGYRSPSGNTIYF. The CDR3 DNA sequence: TGTGCCAGCAGCTTAGCGTCGGGTTACCGGTCGCCCTCTGGAAACACCATATATTTT.

This clonotype was counted at least ten times. The gene calls are TRBV20-1 and TRBJ2-2, with a possible D match to TRBD2 (5 bases). Germline V CDR1 and CDR2: DFQATT, SNEGSKA (reference sequence). The CDR3 covers 13 residues. V was trimmed by 3 bases and J by 6 bases, leaving 11 bases between them. The CDR3 DNA is TGCAGTGCTAGGACGGTGGGAGCCGGGGAGCTGTTTTTT. Translating gives CSARTVGAGELFF.

The V gene is TRBV5-1, the J gene TRBJ2-1; TRBD1 is a possible D gene (6 bases). With 3 bases removed from V and 3 bases from J, the gap between germline ends came to 10 bases. Germline assignment: CDR1 SGHRS and CDR2 YFSETQ. The CDR3 covers 14 residues. This CDR3 reads CASSSGQHYNEQFF. In nucleotides, the CDR3 is TGCGCCAGCAGCTCCGGACAGCACTACAATGAGCAGTTCTTC.

DNA for the CDR3: TGTGCCAGCAGGCTAGGGACACTTACCCTTAGCAATCAGCCCCAGCATTTT. This encodes CASRLGTLTLSNQPQHF. This rearrangement joins TRBV12-3 or TRBV12-4 to TRBJ1-5; possibly TRBD1 for D (6 bases). V gave up 6 bases and J gave up 0 bases, with 18 bases separating them. CDR3 length equals 17 residues.

This chain links TRBV3-1 with TRBJ2-3; D is unresolved. Per the germline V gene, CDR1 is LGHDT and CDR2 is YNNKEL (reference sequence). Trimming removed 0 bases at V and 4 bases at J, with 5 bases between. The CDR3 contains 13 residues. CDR3 nucleotide sequence: TGTGCCAGCAGCCAAGAGGCGCCAGATACGCAGTATTTT. It encodes CASSQEAPDTQYF.

The sample holds a few counts of this clonotype. The rearrangement links TRBV5-1 to TRBJ2-2; 11 bases match TRBD1. The CDR3 runs to 18 residues. From germline, CDR1 is SGHRS and CDR2 YFSETQ. V shed 3 bases, J shed 5 bases, and the junction held 12 bases outside the gene matches. CDR3 DNA sequence: TGCGCCAGCAGCTGGACAGGACAGGGGGCGTCGGGAACCGGGGAGCTGTTTTTT. Translation: CASSWTGQGASGTGELFF.

This clonotype was seen more than once but under ten times. The DNA for the CDR3 is TGCGCCAGCAGCATCGGGACAGGAGTTGAGACCGGGGAGCTGTTTTTT. As protein: CASSIGTGVETGELFF. V is TRBV5-1 and J is TRBJ2-2; TRBD1 aligns across 8 bases. Per germline, CDR1 SGHRS and CDR2 YFSETQ. V trimming: 4 bases; J trimming: 5 bases; junction bases outside the gene matches: 10. The CDR3 has 16 residues. The full variable domain, with the rest looked up from reference TRBV5-1 and TRBJ2-2, is KAGVTQTPRYLIKTRGQQVTLSCSPISGHRSVSWYQQTPGQGLQFLFEYFSETQRNKGNFPGRFSGRQFSNSRSEMNVSTLELGDSALYLCASSIGTGVETGELFFGEGSRLTVL.

The DNA for the CDR3 is TGTGCCAGCAGCCCGACAGGGTACGGGATGAACACTGAAGCTTTCTTT. It specifies CASSPTGYGMNTEAFF. This chain connects TRBV6-1 to TRBJ1-1; 7 nucleotides match TRBD1. This CDR3 contains 16 residues. The germline gives CDR1 MNHNS, CDR2 SASEGT. V lost 6 bases, J lost 0 bases, and 10 bases stayed unmatched.

Ten or more counts support this clonotype. This chain connects TRBV6-6 to TRBJ1-4; D is unresolved. Germline V CDR1 and CDR2: MNHNY, SVGAGI (reference sequence). Trimming shortened V by 6 bases and J by 5 bases, and 10 bases separated the two germline ends. This CDR3 region has 13 residues. CDR3 in amino acids: CASSPQLNEKLFF. In DNA, the CDR3 is TGTGCCAGCAGCCCGCAGTTGAATGAAAAACTGTTTTTT.

This chain uses TRBV6-1 with TRBJ2-7; D may correspond to TRBD1 or TRBD2 (5 bases each). From germline, CDR1 is MNHNS and CDR2 SASEGT. Trimming took off 10 bases at V and 4 bases at J, with 26 bases between the two ends. The CDR3 sequence is 16 residues long. As DNA, the CDR3 is TGTGCCAACTTAAACGGTATTGGGGACCAACATTACGAGCAGTACGTC. Its protein is CANLNGIGDQHYEQYV.